This T cell receptor beta chain was documented in a study of blood T cell repertoires in COVID-19. At the level of the study: Spain, Italy and the United States supplied samples that represented acute and convalescent COVID-19. The analysed material was cDNA or gDNA that came from T cells, B-cell-depleted T cells, or PBMCs.

As originally analysed: Nucleated cell counts were estimated from reference gene primer amplification. Clones were read by immunoSEQ multiplex PCR, and TCRdb kept only the in-frame ones, dropping some. V, J and clone size derive from that table, while D and trimming were established from the DNA sequence. The profile shows 250,000 to 300,000 clones, around 83% of them singletons. The CDR3 sequence is 13 residues long. The germline gives CDR1 SGHNT, CDR2 YYREEE (reference sequence). The V and J ends lost 4 bases and 0 bases respectively, with 8 bases between them. This clone came up a few times. The sample taken for sequencing was peripheral blood. The genes are TRBV5-4 and TRBJ2-7; D is undetermined. The clonotype was recovered from a man aged 80 or over with acute or convalescent COVID-19. This chain's CDR3 is CASSRDYSYEQYF. The DNA of the CDR3 is TGTGCCAGCAGCAGAGATTACTCCTACGAGCAGTACTTC.